What follows are 10 T cell receptor beta chains derived from one specimen sequenced in a study of post-analysis software for immune sequencing data. Unique molecular identifiers had been added to the TCR beta cDNA libraries. TCRdb redid the calling of the PCR reads with MiXCR, one entry per CDR3 protein. The sample lists roughly 800,000 distinct CDR3 sequences; 30% were seen once. Study-level results: Four or five TRBV segments, including TRBV5-6, TRBV5-1 and TRBV20-1, were more frequent in patients than controls.

These receptors lack a known antigen. Sequenced: blood. Every receptor here comes from a girl under 18 with multiple sclerosis.

Only a few counts were recorded for this clonotype. The chain links TRBV7-2 to TRBJ2-3; 8 nucleotides line up with TRBD1. The CDR3 contains 14 residues. V lost 5 bases, J lost 5 bases, and 6 bases stayed unmatched. Germline CDR1 and CDR2: SGHTA and FQGNSA. The CDR3 spells CASSADRGVDTQYF. In DNA form, the CDR3 reads TGTGCCAGCAGCGCAGACAGGGGTGTAGATACGCAGTATTTT.

V gene TRBV20-1 combines with J gene TRBJ2-3; TRBD2 matches at 7 bases. Germline lookup yields CDR1 DFQATT and CDR2 SNEGSKA (reference sequence). Unmatched junction bases numbered 11, after V lost 3 bases and J lost 5 bases. This CDR3 region has 15 residues. DNA of the CDR3: TGCAGTGCTAGCAATCTAGCGGACGGGAGAGATACGCAGTATTTT. This sequence encodes CSASNLADGRDTQYF.

This chain connects TRBV29-1 to TRBJ2-7; the match to TRBD1 covers 7 bases. CDR1 is SQVTM, CDR2 ANQGSEA, per germline. CDR3 size: 13 residues. V lost 7 bases, J lost 0 bases, and 6 bases stayed unmatched. The DNA of the CDR3 is TGCAGCGCCTTGACAGGGAACTCCTACGAGCAGTACTTC. This gives the protein CSALTGNSYEQYF.

The J gene is TRBJ2-3, the V gene TRBV18; D ambiguous. V shed 3 bases and J shed 5 bases, with 6 bases lying between them. The CDR3 has 12 residues. Germline lookup yields CDR1 KGHSH and CDR2 LQKENI. DNA for the CDR3: TGTGCCAGCTCACCTGTCGAAGATACGCAGTATTTT. Translated: CASSPVEDTQYF.

This clonotype was recorded at least ten times. The chain recombines TRBV5-1 with TRBJ2-4; the match to TRBD1 covers 8 bases. The CDR3 is made up of 16 amino acids. Germline CDR1 is SGHRS and CDR2 is YFSETQ. The ends lost 4 bases at V and 1 base at J; junction bases unmatched: 7. CDR3 in amino acids: CASSVETGAAKNIQYF. CDR3 coding DNA: TGCGCCAGCAGCGTAGAGACAGGGGCTGCCAAAAACATTCAGTACTTC.

This chain links TRBV7-2 with TRBJ1-5; D perhaps matches TRBD1 (6 bases). The CDR3 runs 13 residues. The germline V gene encodes CDR1 SGHTA and CDR2 FQGNSA. V was clipped by 2 bases and J by 15 bases, with 17 bases between them. Here the CDR3 DNA reads TGTGCCAGCAGCTTATCCGGGTGGGGACATCGGCATTTT. Translation: CASSLSGWGHRHF.

The V gene is TRBV7-2, the J gene TRBJ2-1; 11 bases match TRBD2. CDR1 is SGHTA, CDR2 FQGNSA, per germline. There are 15 residues in the CDR3. V shed 5 bases and J 8 bases; nucleotides not matched to a gene: 8. The CDR3 DNA reads as TGTGCCAGCAGCACTAGCGGGGGCTGGGGGGATGAGCAGTTCTTC. It yields the protein CASSTSGGWGDEQFF.

The gene calls are TRBV5-1 and TRBJ1-1, with D perhaps TRBD1 (5 bases). Trimming took 4 bases from V and 0 from J, leaving 10 bases between them. Germline values: CDR1 SGHRS, CDR2 YFSETQ. This CDR3 is 14 amino acids long. The CDR3, as DNA: TGCGCCAGCAGCCTGGGGCACATGAACACTGAAGCTTTCTTT. This translates into CASSLGHMNTEAFF.

This clonotype was found a few times. The chain recombines TRBV6-1 with TRBJ1-1; D not resolved. There are 13 residues in the CDR3. In germline, CDR1 is MNHNS, CDR2 SASEGT. V was clipped by 6 bases and J by 4 bases, with 12 bases between them. CDR3 loop: CASRTPRGTEAFF. The CDR3 coding sequence is TGTGCCAGCAGGACCCCCCGGGGCACTGAAGCTTTCTTT.

The chain recombines TRBV24-1 with TRBJ2-5; D gene unclear. The CDR3 totals 13 residues. The germline V and J ends were trimmed by 5 bases and 11 bases, with 17 bases remaining between them. Germline CDR1 is KGHDR and CDR2 is SFDVKD. In nucleotides, the CDR3 is TGTGCCACCAGTGGTAGCCATCAGGAAGAGCAGTACTTC. Residues: CATSGSHQEEQYF.